Below, 15 T cell receptor beta chains from the same sample are listed, as sequenced in a study of OX40 agonist ivuxolimab in advanced cancers. The protocol was immunoSEQ multiplex PCR, while the TCRdb copy is restricted to in-frame clones and leaves out a portion. The sample consists of fewer than 55,000 clones, roughly four fifths of them appearing once. Sequencing used CD4+ or CD8+ T cells sorted from blood, obtained in a trial of the OX40 agonist ivuxolimab. All receptors come from an adult with an advanced solid tumor such as melanoma, head and neck, liver or kidney cancer.

The chain recombines TRBV19 with TRBJ2-3; tentatively, D is TRBD1 or TRBD2 (6 bases each). Between the trimmed V and J ends, which lost 5 bases and 0 bases, there was a span of 12 bases. The CDR3 spans 15 residues. Germline lookup yields CDR1 LNHDA and CDR2 SQIVND (reference sequence). CDR3 coding DNA: TGTGCCAGTAGTCCGGGGGCGCGGAGCACAGATACGCAGTATTTT. This gives the protein CASSPGARSTDTQYF.

This clone has just a few counts. The V gene is TRBV10-3, the J gene TRBJ2-3; D remains unclear. The germline CDR1 and CDR2 sequences are ENHRY and SYGVKD. The CDR3 loop spans 14 amino acids. Trimming pared 2 bases from V and 6 bases from J, leaving 12 bases between. The CDR3 region has the DNA TGTGCCATCAGTGAGCCGGGCACACTCGATACGCAGTATTTT. The encoded protein is CAISEPGTLDTQYF.

The rearrangement uses TRBV10-1 and TRBJ2-1; D is possibly TRBD1 or TRBD2 (7 bases each). With 5 bases removed from V and 6 bases from J, the gap between germline ends came to 17 bases. CDR1 and CDR2 from the germline V gene are WNHNN and SYGVQD (reference sequence). CDR3 length equals 15 residues. In DNA form, the CDR3 reads TGCGCCAGCAGTATCCAGGGGGGGGGTCTCAATGAGCAGTTCTTC. Translating it yields CASSIQGGGLNEQFF.

V gene TRBV5-8 combines with J gene TRBJ1-2, with TRBD1 identical over 10 bases. V lost 3 bases, J lost 7 bases, and 3 bases stayed unmatched. Germline-derived CDR1 and CDR2 are SGHTS and YDEGEE. This CDR3 is built from 13 residues. CDR3 in DNA: TGTGCCAGCAGCTACGACAGGGGGCTTGGCTACACCTTC. Protein product: CASSYDRGLGYTF.

This clone was counted a few times. CDR3 protein: CASSLKTGINSPLHF. CDR3 in DNA: TGTGCCAGCAGCTTAAAAACAGGGATTAATTCACCCCTCCACTTT. The chain employs TRBV7-8 and TRBJ1-6, with D possibly being TRBD1 (6 bases). Looked up from germline, CDR1 is SGHVS and CDR2 is FQNEAQ. With 2 bases removed from V and 6 bases from J, the gap between germline ends came to 11 bases. This CDR3 contains 15 residues.

V and J are TRBV2 and TRBJ2-5; D is undetermined. The CDR3 loop spans 15 amino acids. CDR1 and CDR2 from the germline V gene are SNHLY and FYNNEI. V gave up 5 bases and J gave up 0 bases, with 13 bases separating them. The CDR3, as DNA: TGTGCCAGCAGTTCTGGACGGCCGTACCAAGAGACCCAGTACTTC. Translated: CASSSGRPYQETQYF. The entire variable domain, with the rest obtained from reference TRBV2 and TRBJ2-5, is as follows: EPEVTQTPSHQVTQMGQEVILRCVPISNHLYFYWYRQILGQKVEFLVSFYNNEISEKSEIFDDQFSVERPDGSNFTLKIRSTKLEDSAMYFCASSSGRPYQETQYFGPGTRLLVL.

The genes are TRBV6-4 and TRBJ2-2; weak D call: TRBD2 (7 bases). CDR3 length: 15 residues. Trimming left V 6 bases short and J 6 bases short, with 17 bases between. Germline assignment: CDR1 MRHNA and CDR2 SNTAGT. CDR3 sequence (DNA): TGTGCCAGCAGCCTCACAACAGGGAGGGCCGGGGAGCTGTTTTTT. This translates into CASSLTTGRAGELFF.

The V gene is TRBV11-3, the J gene TRBJ2-7; possibly TRBD1 for D (5 bases). Looked up from germline, CDR1 is SGHNT and CDR2 is YENEEA. The CDR3 has 18 amino acids. V shed 5 bases and J shed 5 bases, with 28 bases lying between them. This CDR3 is CASSHAFSGREMKNEQYF. CDR3 nucleotide sequence: TGTGCCAGCAGCCACGCGTTCTCGGGCAGGGAAATGAAAAACGAGCAGTACTTC.

The genes are TRBV4-2 and TRBJ2-1; the match to TRBD1 covers 12 bases. This CDR3 has 14 amino acids. Germline-derived CDR1 and CDR2 are LGHNA and YNFKEQ. V trimming: 8 bases; J trimming: 9 bases; junction bases outside the gene matches: 8. In DNA form, the CDR3 reads TGTGCCAGCGAAAGGGACAGGGGGCGAGGTGAGCAGTTCTTC. Encoded protein: CASERDRGRGEQFF.

The chain joins TRBV11-2 to TRBJ2-5; D perhaps matches TRBD2 (7 bases). CDR3 size: 15 residues. The germline V gene encodes CDR1 SGHAT and CDR2 FQNNGV. V lost 0 bases and J lost 4, with 12 bases in between. The CDR3 DNA is TGTGCCAGCAGCTTAGAGGGGGGGCGCGTAGAGACCCAGTACTTC. Translated: CASSLEGGRVETQYF.

A single count supports this clone. The chain couples TRBV5-6 to TRBJ1-2; D is unresolved. Between the trimmed V and J ends, which lost 2 bases and 0 bases, there was a span of 5 bases. Per germline, CDR1 SGHDT and CDR2 YYEEEE. This CDR3 comprises 13 residues. The CDR3: CASSFGSNYGYTF. The CDR3 nucleotides are TGTGCCAGCAGCTTTGGTTCTAACTATGGCTACACCTTC.

V and J are TRBV7-8 and TRBJ1-5, with a possible D match to TRBD1 (5 bases). Germline assignment: CDR1 SGHVS and CDR2 FQNEAQ. The CDR3 has 15 amino acids. V was clipped by 5 bases and J by 1 base, with 12 bases between them. The DNA of the CDR3 is TGTGCCAGCAGCCCAGCGGGGGGGAGCAATCAGCCCCAGCATTTT. Translated, it gives CASSPAGGSNQPQHF.

The chain has TRBV9 and TRBJ2-7; 8 bases are a match to TRBD2. The CDR3 sequence is 15 residues long. J was trimmed by 2 bases and V by 2 bases; bases with no gene match: 6. CDR1 SGDLS and CDR2 YYNGEE come from the germline V gene. CDR3 nucleotide sequence: TGTGCCAGCAGCGTGAATCCCGGGGGGGCCTACGAGCAGTACTTC. Translating gives CASSVNPGGAYEQYF.

The chain is built from TRBV19 and TRBJ2-5, with 12 bases lining up with TRBD1. This CDR3 spans 16 amino acids. Trimming removed 5 bases from V and 2 bases from J; junction bases left unmatched: 6. Germline V gene sequence: CDR1 LNHDA, CDR2 SQIVND (reference sequence). The CDR3 DNA follows: TGTGCCAGTAGTTTAGGGACAGGGGGCGTTCAAGAGACCCAGTACTTC. Its translation: CASSLGTGGVQETQYF.

The rearrangement links TRBV4-2 to TRBJ1-4, with D hard to call. Between the trimmed V and J ends, which lost 4 bases and 2 bases, there was a span of 8 bases. The CDR3 length is 14 residues. The germline CDR1 and CDR2 sequences are LGHNA and YNFKEQ. CDR3 sequence (DNA): TGTGCCAGCAGCCCGGACCGGACTAATGAAAAACTGTTTTTT. As protein: CASSPDRTNEKLFF.